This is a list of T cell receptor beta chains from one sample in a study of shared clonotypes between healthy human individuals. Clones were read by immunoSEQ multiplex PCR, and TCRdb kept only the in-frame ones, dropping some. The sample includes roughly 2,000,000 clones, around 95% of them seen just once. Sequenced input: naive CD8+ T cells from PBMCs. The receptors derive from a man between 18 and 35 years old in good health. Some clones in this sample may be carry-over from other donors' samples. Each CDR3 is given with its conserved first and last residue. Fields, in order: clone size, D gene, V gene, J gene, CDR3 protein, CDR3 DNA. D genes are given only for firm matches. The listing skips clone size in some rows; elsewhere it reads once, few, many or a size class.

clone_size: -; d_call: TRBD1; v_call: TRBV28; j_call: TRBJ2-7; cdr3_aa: CASSFLRGHEQYF; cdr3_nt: TGTGCCAGCAGTTTCCTAAGGGGGCACGAGCAGTACTTC
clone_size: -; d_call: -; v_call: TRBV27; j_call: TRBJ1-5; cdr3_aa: CASSLGRINQPQHF; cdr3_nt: TGTGCCAGCAGTCTAGGACGGATCAATCAGCCCCAGCATTTT
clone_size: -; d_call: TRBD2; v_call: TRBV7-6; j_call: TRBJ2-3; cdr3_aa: CASSLALAGETDTQYF; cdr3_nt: TGTGCCAGCAGCTTAGCCCTAGCGGGAGAGACAGATACGCAGTATTTT
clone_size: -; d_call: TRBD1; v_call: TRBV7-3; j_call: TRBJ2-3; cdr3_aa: CASSQGTVGDTQYF; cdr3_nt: TGTGCCAGCAGCCAAGGGACAGTCGGGGATACGCAGTATTTT
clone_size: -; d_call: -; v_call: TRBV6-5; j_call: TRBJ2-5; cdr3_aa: CASGGAPHQETQYF; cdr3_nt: TGTGCCAGCGGGGGGGCGCCCCACCAAGAGACCCAGTACTTC
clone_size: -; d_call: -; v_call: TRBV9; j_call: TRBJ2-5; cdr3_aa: CASSVEGRAVETQYF; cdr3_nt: TGTGCCAGCAGCGTAGAGGGCAGAGCGGTGGAGACCCAGTACTTC
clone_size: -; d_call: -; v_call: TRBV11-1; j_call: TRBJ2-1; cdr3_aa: CASSLPENNEQFF; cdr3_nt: TGTGCCAGCAGCTTACCTGAGAACAATGAGCAGTTCTTC
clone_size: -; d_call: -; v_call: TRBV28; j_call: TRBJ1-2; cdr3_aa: CASSSHVSPSTLNYGYTF; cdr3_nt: TGTGCCAGCAGTTCCCATGTCAGCCCGTCCACATTAAACTATGGCTACACCTTC
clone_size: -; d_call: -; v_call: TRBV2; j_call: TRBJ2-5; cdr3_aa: CASSAPEETQYF; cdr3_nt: TGTGCCAGCAGCGCACCCGAAGAGACCCAGTACTTC
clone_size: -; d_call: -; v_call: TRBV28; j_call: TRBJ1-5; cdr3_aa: CASSLYRENSQPQHF; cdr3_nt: TGTGCCAGCAGTCTATACAGGGAAAACAGTCAGCCCCAGCATTTT
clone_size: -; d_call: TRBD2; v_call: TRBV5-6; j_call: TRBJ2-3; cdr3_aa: CASSRSGTSGSRTDTQYF; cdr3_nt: TGTGCCAGCAGCCGCAGCGGGACTAGCGGGAGTCGCACAGATACGCAGTATTTT
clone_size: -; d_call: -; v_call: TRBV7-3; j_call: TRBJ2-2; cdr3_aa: CASSPAGKNTGELFF; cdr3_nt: TGTGCCAGCAGCCCGGCGGGGAAGAACACCGGGGAGCTGTTTTTT
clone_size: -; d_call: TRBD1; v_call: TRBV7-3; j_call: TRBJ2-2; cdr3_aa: CASSHFPGQSYTGELFF; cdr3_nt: TGTGCCAGCAGCCATTTCCCGGGACAGAGTTACACCGGGGAGCTGTTTTTT
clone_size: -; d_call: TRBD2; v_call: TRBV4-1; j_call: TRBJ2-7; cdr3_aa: CASSQVFIAGYEQYF; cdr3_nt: TGCGCCAGCAGCCAAGTGTTCATAGCGGGTTACGAGCAGTACTTC
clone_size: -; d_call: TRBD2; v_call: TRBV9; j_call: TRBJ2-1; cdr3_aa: CASSVVPSGSYNEQFF; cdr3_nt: TGTGCCAGCAGCGTAGTTCCTAGCGGGAGTTACAATGAGCAGTTCTTC
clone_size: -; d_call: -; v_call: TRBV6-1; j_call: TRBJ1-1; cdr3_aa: CASSVGLLTEAFF; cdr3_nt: TGTGCCAGCAGTGTAGGCCTTTTGACTGAAGCTTTCTTT
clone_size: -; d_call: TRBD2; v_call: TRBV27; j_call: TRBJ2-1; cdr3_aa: CASSLGTRYNEQFF; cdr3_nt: TGTGCCAGCAGTTTAGGGACTAGGTACAATGAGCAGTTCTTC
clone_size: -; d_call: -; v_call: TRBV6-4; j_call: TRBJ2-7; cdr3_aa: CASSDREIYEQYF; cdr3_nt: TGTGCCAGCAGTGATCGGGAGATCTACGAGCAGTACTTC
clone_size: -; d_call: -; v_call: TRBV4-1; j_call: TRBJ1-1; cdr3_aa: CASSRPVMNTEAFF; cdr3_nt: TGCGCCAGCAGCCGGCCAGTTATGAACACTGAAGCTTTCTTT
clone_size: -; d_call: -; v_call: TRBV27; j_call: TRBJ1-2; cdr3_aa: CASSPGAVYGYTF; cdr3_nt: TGTGCCAGCAGCCCTGGTGCGGTATATGGCTACACCTTC
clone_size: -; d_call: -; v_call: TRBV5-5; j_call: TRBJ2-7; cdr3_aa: CASSPGHISTYEQYF; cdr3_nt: TGTGCCAGCAGCCCCGGACATATTTCGACCTACGAGCAGTACTTC
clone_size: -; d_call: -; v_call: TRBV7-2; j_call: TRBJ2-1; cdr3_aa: CASSLGSSYNEQFF; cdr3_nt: TGTGCCAGCAGCTTAGGATCTTCCTACAATGAGCAGTTCTTC
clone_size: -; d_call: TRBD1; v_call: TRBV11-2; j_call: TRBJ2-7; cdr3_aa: CASSRTGSSYEQYF; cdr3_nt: TGTGCCAGCAGCCGGACAGGGAGCTCCTACGAGCAGTACTTC
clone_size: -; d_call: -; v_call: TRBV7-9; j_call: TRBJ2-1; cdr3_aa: CASSARHPGQQFF; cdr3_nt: TGTGCCAGCAGCGCCCGACATCCCGGTCAGCAGTTCTTC
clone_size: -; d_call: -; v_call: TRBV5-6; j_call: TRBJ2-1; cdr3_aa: CASSFGQGGEQFF; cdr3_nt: TGTGCCAGCAGCTTCGGACAGGGAGGGGAGCAGTTCTTC
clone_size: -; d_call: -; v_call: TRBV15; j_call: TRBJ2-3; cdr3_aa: CATSRGGDTDTQYF; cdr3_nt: TGTGCCACCAGCAGGGGCGGGGACACAGATACGCAGTATTTT
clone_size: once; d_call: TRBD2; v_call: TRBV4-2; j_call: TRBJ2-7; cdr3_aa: CASSQESSGRVNYEQYF; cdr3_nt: TGTGCCAGCAGCCAAGAGAGTAGCGGGAGGGTTAACTACGAGCAGTACTTC
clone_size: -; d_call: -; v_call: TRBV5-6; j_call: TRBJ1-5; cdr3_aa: CASSLGAYSNQPQHF; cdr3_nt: TGTGCCAGCAGCTTGGGCGCGTATAGCAATCAGCCCCAGCATTTT
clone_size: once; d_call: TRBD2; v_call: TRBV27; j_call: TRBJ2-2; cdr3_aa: CASSPSSGGAKDGELFF; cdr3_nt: TGTGCCAGCAGCCCCTCTAGCGGGGGGGCGAAGGACGGGGAGCTGTTTTTT
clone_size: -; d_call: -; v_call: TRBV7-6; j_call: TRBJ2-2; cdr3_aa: CASSLLRGTPNTGELFF; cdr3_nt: TGTGCCAGCAGCTTATTGCGCGGGACTCCGAACACCGGGGAGCTGTTTTTT
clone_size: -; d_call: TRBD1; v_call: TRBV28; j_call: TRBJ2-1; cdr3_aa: CASGTGGHRGEQFF; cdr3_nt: TGTGCCAGTGGGACAGGGGGTCATAGGGGTGAGCAGTTCTTC
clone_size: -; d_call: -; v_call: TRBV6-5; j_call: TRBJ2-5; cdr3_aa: CASRQTTGLRETQYF; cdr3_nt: TGTGCCAGCAGACAGACAACAGGGTTGAGAGAGACCCAGTACTTC
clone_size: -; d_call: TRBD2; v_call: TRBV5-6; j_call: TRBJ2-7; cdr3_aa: CASRGRDPYEQYF; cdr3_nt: TGTGCCAGCAGGGGGAGGGACCCCTACGAGCAGTACTTC